This T cell receptor beta chain was captured by sequencing in a study of cytomegalovirus exposure and HLA in healthy donors. PCR was performed using 60 Vbeta and 13 Jbeta primers. This table comes from immunoSEQ multiplex PCR, and its TCRdb copy is limited to in-frame clones, with some not included. The sample carries fewer than 150,000 clones, about 61% recorded once. Per germline, CDR1 SQVTM and CDR2 ANQGSEA. The CDR3 is 13 residues long. V shed 6 bases and J 5 bases; nucleotides not matched to a gene: 9. Of note for this clone: Its antigen is undetermined.

Study outcomes and limitations: The authors reported that TCR beta sequences could predict HLA-A and HLA-B alleles. These predictions were accurate for most subjects in the first cohort. Later analysis demonstrated an association between a missense DCLRE1C variant and TCR beta V- and J-gene trimming. Previous analysis showed most TCR beta V segments were productive about 87% or about 30% of the time.

Material: PBMCs. This TCR was recovered from a man younger than 35 in good health and CMV-seropositive. This chain connects TRBV29-1 to TRBJ2-5; 7 nucleotides align to TRBD2. This CDR3 reads CSVFGPGGETQYF. The CDR3 DNA follows: TGCAGCGTCTTCGGCCCCGGGGGGGAGACCCAGTACTTC.